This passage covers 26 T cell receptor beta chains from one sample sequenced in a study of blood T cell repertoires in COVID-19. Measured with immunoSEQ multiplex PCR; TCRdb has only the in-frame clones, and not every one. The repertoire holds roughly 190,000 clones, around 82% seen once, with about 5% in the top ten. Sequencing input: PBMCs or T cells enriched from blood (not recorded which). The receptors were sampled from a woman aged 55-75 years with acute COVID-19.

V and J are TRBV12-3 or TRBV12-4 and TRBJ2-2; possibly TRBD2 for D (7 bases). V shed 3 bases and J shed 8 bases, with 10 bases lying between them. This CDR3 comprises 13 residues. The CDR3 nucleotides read TGTGCCAGCAGTTTGGGGGGGGCAGGGGAGCTGTTTTTT. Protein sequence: CASSLGGAGELFF.

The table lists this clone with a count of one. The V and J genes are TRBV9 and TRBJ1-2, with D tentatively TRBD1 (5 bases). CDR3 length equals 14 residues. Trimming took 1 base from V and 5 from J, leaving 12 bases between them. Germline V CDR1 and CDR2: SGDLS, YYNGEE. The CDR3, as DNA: TGTGCCAGCAGCGTACAGGAGGGACTGTATGGCTACACCTTC. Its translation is CASSVQEGLYGYTF. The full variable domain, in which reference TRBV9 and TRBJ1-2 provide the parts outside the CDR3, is DSGVTQTPKHLITATGQRVTLRCSPRSGDLSVYWYQQSLDQGLQFLIQYYNGEERAKGNILERFSAQQFPDLHSELNLSSLELGDSALYFCASSVQEGLYGYTFGSGTRLTVV.

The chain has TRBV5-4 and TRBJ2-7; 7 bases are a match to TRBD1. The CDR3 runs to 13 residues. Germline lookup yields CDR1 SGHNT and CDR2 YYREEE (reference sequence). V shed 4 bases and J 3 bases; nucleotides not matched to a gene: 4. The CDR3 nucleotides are TGTGCCAGCAGCCGGACAGGAAGCTACGAGCAGTACTTC. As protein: CASSRTGSYEQYF. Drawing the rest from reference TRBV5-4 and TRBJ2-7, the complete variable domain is ETGVTQSPTHLIKTRGQQVTLRCSSQSGHNTVSWYQQALGQGPQFIFQYYREEENGRGNFPPRFSGLQFPNYSSELNVNALELDDSALYLCASSRTGSYEQYFGPGTRLTVT.

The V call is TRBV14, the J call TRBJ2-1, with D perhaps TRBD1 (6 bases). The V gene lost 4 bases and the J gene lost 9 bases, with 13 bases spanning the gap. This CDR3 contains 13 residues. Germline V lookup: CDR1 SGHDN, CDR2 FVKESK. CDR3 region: CASSLRGGGEQFF. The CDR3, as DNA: TGTGCCAGCAGCCTCCGAGGGGGTGGTGAGCAGTTCTTC.

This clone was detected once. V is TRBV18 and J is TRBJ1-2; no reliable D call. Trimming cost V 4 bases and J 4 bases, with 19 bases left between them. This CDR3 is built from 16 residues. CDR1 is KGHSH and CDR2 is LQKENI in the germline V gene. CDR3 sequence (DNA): TGTGCCAGCTCACTGGGCACCGTAAAGACACCCTATGGCTACACCTTC. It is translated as CASSLGTVKTPYGYTF.

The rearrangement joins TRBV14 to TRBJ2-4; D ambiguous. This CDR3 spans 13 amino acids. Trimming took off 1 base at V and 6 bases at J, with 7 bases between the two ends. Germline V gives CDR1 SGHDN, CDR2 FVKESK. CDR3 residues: CASSQGAGNIQYF. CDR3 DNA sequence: TGTGCCAGCAGCCAAGGGGCTGGAAACATTCAGTACTTC.

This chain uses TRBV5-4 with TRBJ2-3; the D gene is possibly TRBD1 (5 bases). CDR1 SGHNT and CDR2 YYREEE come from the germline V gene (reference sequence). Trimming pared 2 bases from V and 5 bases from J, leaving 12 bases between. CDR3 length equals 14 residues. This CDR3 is CASSLQGVVDTQYF. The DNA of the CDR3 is TGTGCCAGCAGCTTACAAGGGGTCGTAGATACGCAGTATTTT.

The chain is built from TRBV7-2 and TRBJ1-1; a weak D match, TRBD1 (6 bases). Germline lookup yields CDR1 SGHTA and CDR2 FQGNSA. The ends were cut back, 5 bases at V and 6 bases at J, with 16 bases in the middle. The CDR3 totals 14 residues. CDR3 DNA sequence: TGTGCCAGCAGCGGACGACAGGTTTCCGCTGAAGCTTTCTTT. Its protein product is CASSGRQVSAEAFF.

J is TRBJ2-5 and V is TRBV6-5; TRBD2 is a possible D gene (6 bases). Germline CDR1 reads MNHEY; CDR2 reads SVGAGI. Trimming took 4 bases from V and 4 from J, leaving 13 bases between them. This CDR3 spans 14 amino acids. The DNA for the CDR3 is TGTGCCAGCAGTTCTGCTTTGGGGGGAGAGACCCAGTACTTC. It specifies CASSSALGGETQYF.

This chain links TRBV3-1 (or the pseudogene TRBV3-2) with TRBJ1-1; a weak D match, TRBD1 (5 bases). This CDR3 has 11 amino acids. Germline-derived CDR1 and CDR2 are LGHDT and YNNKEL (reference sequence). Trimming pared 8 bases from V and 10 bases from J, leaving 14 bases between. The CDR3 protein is CASAEGVRAFF. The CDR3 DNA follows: TGTGCCAGCGCGGAAGGGGTTAGAGCTTTCTTT.

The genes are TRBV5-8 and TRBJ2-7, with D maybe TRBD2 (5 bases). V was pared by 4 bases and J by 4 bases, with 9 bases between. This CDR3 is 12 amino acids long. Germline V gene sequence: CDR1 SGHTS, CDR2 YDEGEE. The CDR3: CASSLWTYEQYV. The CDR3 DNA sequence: TGTGCCAGCAGCCTTTGGACTTACGAGCAGTACGTC.

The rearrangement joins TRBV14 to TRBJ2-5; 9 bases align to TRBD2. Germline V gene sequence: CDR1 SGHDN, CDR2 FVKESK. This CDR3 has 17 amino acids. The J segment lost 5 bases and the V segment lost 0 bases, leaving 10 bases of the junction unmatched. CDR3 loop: CASSQEEAGGLQETQYF. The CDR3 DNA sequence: TGTGCCAGCAGCCAAGAAGAGGCGGGAGGGCTGCAGGAGACCCAGTACTTC.

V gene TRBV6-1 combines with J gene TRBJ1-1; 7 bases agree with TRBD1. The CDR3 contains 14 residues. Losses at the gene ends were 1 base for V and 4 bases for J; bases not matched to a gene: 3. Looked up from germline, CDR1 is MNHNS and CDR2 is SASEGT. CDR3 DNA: TGTGCCAGCAGTGAAGAACAGGGGAGCACTGAAGCTTTCTTT. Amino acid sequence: CASSEEQGSTEAFF.

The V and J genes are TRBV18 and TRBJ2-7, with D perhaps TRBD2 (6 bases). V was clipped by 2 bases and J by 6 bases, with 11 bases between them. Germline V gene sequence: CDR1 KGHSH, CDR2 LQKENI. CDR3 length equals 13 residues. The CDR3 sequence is CASSPSPGVEQYF. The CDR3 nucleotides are TGTGCCAGCTCACCAAGCCCGGGGGTCGAGCAGTACTTC.

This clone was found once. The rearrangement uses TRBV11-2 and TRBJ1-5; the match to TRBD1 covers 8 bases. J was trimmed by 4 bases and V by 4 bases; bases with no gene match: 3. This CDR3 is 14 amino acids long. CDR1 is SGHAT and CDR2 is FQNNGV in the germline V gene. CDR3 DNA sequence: TGTGCCAGCAGCTCTACAGGGGGTAATCAGCCCCAGCATTTT. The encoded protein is CASSSTGGNQPQHF. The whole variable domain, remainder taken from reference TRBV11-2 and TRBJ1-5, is EAGVAQSPRYKIIEKRQSVAFWCNPISGHATLYWYQQILGQGPKLLIQFQNNGVVDDSQLPKDRFSAERLKGVDSTLKIQPAKLEDSAVYLCASSSTGGNQPQHFGDGTRLSIL.

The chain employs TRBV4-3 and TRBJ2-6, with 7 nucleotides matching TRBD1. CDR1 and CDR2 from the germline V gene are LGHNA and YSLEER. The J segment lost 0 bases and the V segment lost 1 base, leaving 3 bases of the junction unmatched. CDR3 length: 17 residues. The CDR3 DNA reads TGCGCCAGCAGCCAAGGGGACAGCACCTCTGGGGCCAACGTCCTGACTTTC. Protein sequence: CASSQGDSTSGANVLTF.

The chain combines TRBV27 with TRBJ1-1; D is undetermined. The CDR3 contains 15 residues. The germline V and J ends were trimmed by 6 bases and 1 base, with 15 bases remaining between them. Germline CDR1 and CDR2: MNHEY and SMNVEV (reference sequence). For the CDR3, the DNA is TGTGCCAGCAGCCGCCCCGGGGTCACGAACACTGAAGCTTTCTTT. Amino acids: CASSRPGVTNTEAFF.

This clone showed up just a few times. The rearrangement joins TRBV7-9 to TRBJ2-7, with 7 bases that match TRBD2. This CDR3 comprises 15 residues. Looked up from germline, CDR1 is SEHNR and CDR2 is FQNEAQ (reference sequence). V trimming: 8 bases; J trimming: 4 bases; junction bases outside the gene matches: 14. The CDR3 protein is CASGWWGGPGYEQYF. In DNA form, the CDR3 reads TGTGCCAGCGGTTGGTGGGGAGGGCCGGGGTACGAGCAGTACTTC.

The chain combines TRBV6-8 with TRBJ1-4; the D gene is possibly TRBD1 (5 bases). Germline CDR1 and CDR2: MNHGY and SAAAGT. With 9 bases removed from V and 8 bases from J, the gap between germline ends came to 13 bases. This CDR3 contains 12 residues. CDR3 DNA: TGTGCCAGGACAGAACTGGGCGAAAAACTGTTTTTT. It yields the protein CARTELGEKLFF.

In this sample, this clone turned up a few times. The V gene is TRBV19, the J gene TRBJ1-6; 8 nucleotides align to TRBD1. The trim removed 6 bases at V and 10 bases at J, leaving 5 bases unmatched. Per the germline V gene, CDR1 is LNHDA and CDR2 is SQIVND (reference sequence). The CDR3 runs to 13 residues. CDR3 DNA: TGTGCCAGTAGCCCTCCAGGGGGCTCACCCCTCCACTTT. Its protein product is CASSPPGGSPLHF. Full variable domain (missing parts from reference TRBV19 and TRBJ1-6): DGGITQSPKYLFRKEGQNVTLSCEQNLNHDAMYWYRQDPGQGLRLIYYSQIVNDFQKGDIAEGYSVSREKKESFPLTVTSAQKNPTAFYLCASSPPGGSPLHFGNGTRLTVT.

DNA of the CDR3: TGTGCCAGCAGCGTTACCGGGACAGGAGCCTACGAGCAGTACTTC. Protein product: CASSVTGTGAYEQYF. The V and J genes are TRBV5-6 and TRBJ2-7; 8 positions match TRBD1. The CDR3 loop spans 15 amino acids. CDR1 SGHDT and CDR2 YYEEEE come from the germline V gene. The ends lost 4 bases at V and 2 bases at J; junction bases unmatched: 8. The full variable domain, its missing parts supplied by reference TRBV5-6 and TRBJ2-7, is DAGVTQSPTHLIKTRGQQVTLRCSPKSGHDTVSWYQQALGQGPQFIFQYYEEEERQRGNFPDRFSGHQFPNYSSELNVNALLLGDSALYLCASSVTGTGAYEQYFGPGTRLTVT.

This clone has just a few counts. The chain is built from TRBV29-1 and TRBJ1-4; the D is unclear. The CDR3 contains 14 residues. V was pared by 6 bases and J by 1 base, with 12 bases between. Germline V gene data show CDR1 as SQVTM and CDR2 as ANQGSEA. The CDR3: CSVALRLTNEKLFF. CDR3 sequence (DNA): TGCAGCGTCGCCTTGCGGCTAACTAATGAAAAACTGTTTTTT.

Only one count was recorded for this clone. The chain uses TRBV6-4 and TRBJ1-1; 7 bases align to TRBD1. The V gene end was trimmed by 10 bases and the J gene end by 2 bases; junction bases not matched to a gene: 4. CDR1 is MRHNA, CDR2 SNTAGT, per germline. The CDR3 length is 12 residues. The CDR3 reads CANGTANTEAFF. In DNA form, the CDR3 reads TGTGCCAACGGGACAGCAAACACTGAAGCTTTCTTT.

The chain's CDR3 is CASKGGFTGELFF. CDR3 DNA: TGTGCCAGCAAAGGGGGTTTCACCGGGGAGCTGTTTTTT. The chain joins TRBV2 to TRBJ2-2; tentative D call: TRBD1 (6 bases). Trimming cost V 7 bases and J 4 bases, with 10 bases left between them. This CDR3 comprises 13 residues. The V gene's germline CDR1 is SNHLY and CDR2 FYNNEI.

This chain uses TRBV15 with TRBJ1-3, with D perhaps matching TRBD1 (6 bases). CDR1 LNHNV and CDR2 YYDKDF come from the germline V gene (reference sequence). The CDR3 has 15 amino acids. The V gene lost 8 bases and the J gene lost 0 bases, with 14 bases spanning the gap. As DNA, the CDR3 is TGTGCCACCGGGGGGGGCGACAGCTCTGGAAACACCATATATTTT. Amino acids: CATGGGDSSGNTIYF.

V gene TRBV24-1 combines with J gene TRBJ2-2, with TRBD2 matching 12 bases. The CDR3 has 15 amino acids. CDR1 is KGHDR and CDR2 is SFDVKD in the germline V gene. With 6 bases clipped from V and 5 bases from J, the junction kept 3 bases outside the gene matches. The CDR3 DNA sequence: TGTGCCACCAGTAAACTAGCGGGAGGTACCGGGGAGCTGTTTTTT. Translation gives CATSKLAGGTGELFF.